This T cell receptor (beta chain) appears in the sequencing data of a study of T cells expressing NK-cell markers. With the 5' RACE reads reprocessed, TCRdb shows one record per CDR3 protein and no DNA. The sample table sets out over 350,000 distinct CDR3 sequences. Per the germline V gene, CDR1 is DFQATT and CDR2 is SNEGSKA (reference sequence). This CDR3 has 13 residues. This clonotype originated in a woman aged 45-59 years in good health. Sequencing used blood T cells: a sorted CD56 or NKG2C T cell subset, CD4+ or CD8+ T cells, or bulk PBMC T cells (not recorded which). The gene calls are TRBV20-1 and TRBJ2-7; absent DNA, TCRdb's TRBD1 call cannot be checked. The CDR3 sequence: CSARRTGRNEQYF.